Listed below are T cell receptor beta chains from one sample, sequenced in a study of identical twins. MiXCR, run by TCRdb on the 5' RACE reads, gives a single entry per CDR3 protein. The repertoire includes 1.5 million to 2 million distinct CDR3 sequences, roughly a third of them detected once, and approximately 0.25% sits in the top ten. Material for sequencing was cord blood. The receptor source for this set is a newborn girl in good health. Each CDR3 is given with its conserved first and last residue. D genes are given only for firm matches. The size field is filled for only some rows; it gives once, few, many or a size class.

J gene | clone size | D gene | V gene | CDR3 protein | CDR3 DNA
TRBJ1-4 | few | TRBD1 | TRBV10-3 | CAISEPGQGAEKLFF | TGTGCCATCAGTGAGCCGGGACAGGGGGCTGAAAAACTGTTTTTT
TRBJ2-7 | once | NA | TRBV30 | CAWSHYNEQYF | TGTGCCTGGAGTCACTACAATGAGCAGTACTTC
TRBJ2-1 | once | NA | TRBV2 | CASSDYGPPAYEQFF | TGTGCCAGCAGTGATTACGGACCACCCGCCTACGAGCAGTTCTTC
TRBJ1-2 | NA | TRBD1 | TRBV27 | CASSPYSDRGYGYTF | TGTGCCAGCAGTCCATATAGCGACAGGGGCTATGGCTACACCTTC
TRBJ2-3 | NA | TRBD1 | TRBV5-1 | CASSTHRGPSTDTQYF | TGCGCCAGCAGCACCCACAGGGGGCCCAGCACAGATACGCAGTATTTT
TRBJ2-1 | few | TRBD2 | TRBV11-2 | CASSLFGITGLAGVTAPYNEQFF | TGTGCCAGCAGCCTATTCGGTATTACTGGACTAGCGGGGGTTACGGCGCCCTACAATGAGCAGTTCTTC
TRBJ2-7 | few | TRBD1 | TRBV10-3 | CAISNRDRLYEQYF | TGTGCCATCAGTAACCGGGACAGGCTTTACGAGCAGTACTTC
TRBJ1-2 | NA | NA | TRBV15 | CATSTGVGYGYTF | TGTGCCACCAGCACAGGGGTAGGCTATGGCTACACCTTC
TRBJ1-1 | few | NA | TRBV20-1 | CSARATYTEAFF | TGCAGTGCTAGGGCGACGTACACTGAAGCTTTCTTT
TRBJ2-7 | NA | NA | TRBV28 | CASSFGGNSYEQYF | TGTGCCAGCAGTTTTGGGGGTAACTCCTACGAGCAGTACTTC
TRBJ2-7 | NA | NA | TRBV6-6 | CASSRSTANEQYF | TGTGCCAGCAGTCGTTCTACTGCCAACGAGCAGTACTTC
TRBJ2-1 | NA | TRBD2 | TRBV20-1 | CSASKLAGGPYDEQFF | TGCAGTGCTAGTAAACTAGCGGGAGGGCCTTACGATGAGCAGTTCTTC
TRBJ2-7 | many | NA | TRBV25-1 | CASSESGGSYEQYF | TGTGCCAGCAGTGAAAGCGGAGGCTCCTACGAGCAGTACTTC
TRBJ2-7 | few | TRBD2 | TRBV28 | CASSSAGPPYEQYF | TGTGCCAGCAGTTCAGCGGGACCGCCCTACGAGCAGTACTTC
TRBJ1-1 | once | NA | TRBV20-1 | CSAPERTRDEAFF | TGCAGTGCCCCCGAACGAACCAGGGACGAAGCTTTCTTT
TRBJ2-3 | NA | NA | TRBV28 | CASTLRGTVFGFDTQYF | TGTGCCAGCACCCTACGCGGGACAGTTTTTGGTTTTGATACGCAGTATTTT
TRBJ2-3 | NA | TRBD1 | TRBV5-1 | CASSYRPDRVGFADTQYF | TGCGCCAGCAGTTACAGACCCGACAGGGTGGGATTCGCAGATACGCAGTATTTT
TRBJ2-2 | NA | NA | TRBV9 | CASSVGLTGELFF | TGTGCCAGCAGCGTAGGTCTAACAGGGGAGCTGTTTTTT
TRBJ1-4 | NA | TRBD1 | TRBV20-1 | CSARGTGAGEKLFF | TGCAGTGCGCGAGGGACAGGGGCAGGGGAAAAACTGTTTTTT
TRBJ1-4 | few | TRBD1 | TRBV6-5 | CASSRTGTGREKLFF | TGTGCCAGCAGTCGAACCGGGACAGGACGGGAAAAACTGTTTTTT
TRBJ1-2 | NA | TRBD1 | TRBV12-3/TRBV12-4 | CASSVGQGDHYGYTF | TGTGCCAGCAGTGTGGGACAGGGCGATCACTATGGCTACACCTTC
TRBJ2-1 | NA | NA | TRBV15 | CATSRVRGNEQFF | TGTGCCACCAGCAGAGTACGGGGGAATGAGCAGTTCTTC
TRBJ2-5 | NA | NA | TRBV4-2 | CASSQDLTQETQYF | TGTGCCAGTAGCCAAGATTTAACCCAAGAGACCCAGTACTTC
TRBJ1-2 | NA | TRBD1 | TRBV7-2 | CASSLVPRDRERGYTF | TGTGCCAGCAGCTTAGTCCCCCGGGACAGGGAACGTGGCTACACCTTC
TRBJ1-2 | NA | TRBD1 | TRBV20-1 | CSARDLGTGGYGYTF | TGCAGTGCTAGAGATCTGGGGACAGGGGGCTATGGCTACACCTTC
TRBJ1-2 | NA | TRBD1 | TRBV7-9 | CASSFGTGNPGYTF | TGTGCCAGCAGTTTCGGGACAGGGAACCCTGGCTACACCTTC
TRBJ2-5 | NA | TRBD2 | TRBV11-2 | CASSLMASGGETQYF | TGTGCCAGCAGCTTAATGGCTAGCGGGGGAGAGACCCAGTACTTC
TRBJ2-1 | few | TRBD2 | TRBV20-1 | CSVISVTSGRSYNEQFF | TGCAGTGTCATATCGGTGACTAGCGGGAGGAGTTACAATGAGCAGTTCTTC
TRBJ2-7 | NA | NA | TRBV14 | CASSAQGGPSYEQYF | TGTGCCAGCAGCGCCCAGGGGGGGCCTTCCTACGAGCAGTACTTC
TRBJ1-1 | NA | NA | TRBV15 | CATSRENRWGDLAFF | TGTGCCACCAGCAGAGAAAATAGGTGGGGAGATTTAGCTTTCTTT
TRBJ1-1 | NA | TRBD1 | TRBV7-2 | CASTGQGGITEAFF | TGTGCCAGCACCGGACAGGGAGGGATCACTGAAGCTTTCTTT
TRBJ1-6 | NA | NA | TRBV7-2 | CASSLDISPLHF | TGTGCCAGCAGCTTAGACATCTCACCCCTCCACTTT
TRBJ2-1 | few | NA | TRBV9 | CASSALWSGGSYNEQFF | TGTGCCAGCAGCGCCTTGTGGAGCGGCGGCTCCTACAATGAGCAGTTCTTC
TRBJ1-1 | NA | TRBD1 | TRBV5-1 | CASSTGQGKGTEAFF | TGCGCCAGCAGCACCGGACAGGGGAAGGGCACTGAAGCTTTCTTT
TRBJ2-7 | NA | TRBD2 | TRBV20-1 | CSAGTSGVYEQYF | TGCAGTGCCGGGACTAGCGGGGTCTACGAGCAGTACTTC
TRBJ2-5 | NA | TRBD2 | TRBV3-1 | CASSPRLAGLRMETQYF | TGTGCCAGCAGCCCTCGGCTAGCGGGGTTAAGGATGGAGACCCAGTACTTC
TRBJ1-6 | NA | NA | TRBV5-1 | CASSLGGSPNSPLHF | TGCGCCAGCAGCTTGGGAGGGAGCCCCAATTCACCCCTCCACTTT
TRBJ1-2 | NA | NA | TRBV27 | CASSLSRLGSLYYGYTF | TGTGCCAGCAGTTTATCCCGTTTGGGGTCTTTATACTATGGCTACACCTTC
TRBJ1-2 | few | NA | TRBV2 | CASRETYYGYTF | TGTGCCAGCAGGGAGACTTACTATGGCTACACCTTC
TRBJ2-5 | few | NA | TRBV20-1 | CSARDRGGWISWYQETQYF | TGCAGTGCTAGAGATCGAGGGGGTTGGATAAGCTGGTACCAAGAGACCCAGTACTTC
TRBJ2-7 | NA | NA | TRBV20-1 | CSARPSGRVYEQYF | TGCAGTGCTAGGCCCTCGGGGCGGGTTTACGAGCAGTACTTC
TRBJ1-2 | few | NA | TRBV9 | CASSVESGSNYGYTF | TGTGCCAGCAGCGTAGAATCAGGGTCTAACTATGGCTACACCTTC
TRBJ2-7 | NA | TRBD2 | TRBV10-3 | CAISESNRPGLAPYEQYF | TGTGCCATCAGTGAGTCAAACCGACCGGGACTAGCGCCCTACGAGCAGTACTTC
TRBJ1-1 | NA | TRBD1 | TRBV18 | CASSPLDRANTEAFF | TGTGCCAGCTCCCCTTTGGACAGGGCGAACACTGAAGCTTTCTTT
TRBJ2-3 | few | NA | TRBV18 | CASSPGELVTDTQYF | TGTGCCAGCTCACCCGGAGAGTTGGTCACAGATACGCAGTATTTT
TRBJ2-4 | NA | TRBD2 | TRBV10-3 | CAISEWEGSYNEQYF | TGTGCCATCAGTGAGTGGGAGGGGAGCTACAATGAGCAGTACTTC
TRBJ1-4 | NA | NA | TRBV5-1 | CASRNTGTSNEKLFF | TGCGCCAGCAGGAACACCGGGACTTCTAATGAAAAACTGTTTTTT